Below are 10 T cell receptor beta chains sequenced from a single sample in a study of T cells after yellow fever vaccination. TCRdb reprocessed the 5' RACE reads with MiXCR, giving one entry per CDR3 protein. The sample has roughly 120,000 distinct CDR3 sequences, around 8% seen once; the top ten hold roughly 27%. Specimen: CD8+ T cells sorted from PBMCs, collected 45 days after the yellow fever booster vaccination. The source of these receptors is a young man who received the YFV17D yellow fever vaccine.

This clonotype was picked up many times. The CDR3 spells CASSPRVAGSYNEQFF. Written as DNA, the CDR3 is TGTGCCAGCAGTCCTAGAGTAGCGGGGTCCTACAATGAGCAGTTCTTC. This chain connects TRBV11-2 to TRBJ2-1; 8 positions match TRBD2. CDR3 length equals 16 residues. The germline CDR1 and CDR2 sequences are SGHAT and FQNNGV. The junction had 8 bases not matched to a gene; V was cut back by 6 bases and J by 1 base.

The J gene is TRBJ2-7, the V gene TRBV7-9; 9 nucleotides agree with TRBD2. V shed 4 bases and J 2 bases; nucleotides not matched to a gene: 12. The CDR3 covers 17 residues. Germline V gives CDR1 SEHNR, CDR2 FQNEAQ (reference sequence). The CDR3 nucleotides are TGTGCCAGCAGCTCAAGACTAGCGGCAACCGGAACCTACGAGCAGTACTTC. This codes for CASSSRLAATGTYEQYF.

This clonotype has ten or more counts. The chain carries TRBV7-9 and TRBJ2-7, with 8 bases aligning to TRBD1. This CDR3 comprises 16 residues. Germline CDR1 SEHNR, CDR2 FQNEAQ (reference sequence). V was clipped by 4 bases and J by 7 bases; unmatched bases: 15. The DNA of the CDR3 is TGTGCCAGCAGCTCGAACCCAGGGGGCGATTCAGGGGAGCAGTACTTC. Translating it yields CASSSNPGGDSGEQYF.

This clonotype was seen ten or more times. The chain combines TRBV20-1 with TRBJ2-1, with 10 bases identical to TRBD2. Unmatched junction bases numbered 0, after V lost 3 bases and J lost 1 base. CDR1 and CDR2 (germline): DFQATT, SNEGSKA (reference sequence). This CDR3 region has 14 residues. The CDR3 spells CSASSGGSYNEQFF. The CDR3 DNA sequence: TGCAGTGCTAGTAGCGGGGGGTCCTACAATGAGCAGTTCTTC.

The chain is built from TRBV20-1 and TRBJ2-2, with D perhaps assigned TRBD1 or TRBD2 (6 bases each). The V gene's germline CDR1 is DFQATT and CDR2 SNEGSKA (reference sequence). The CDR3 is 16 amino acids. V was trimmed by 6 bases and J by 7 bases, leaving 24 bases between them. CDR3 region: CSASSRDSLQGGELFF. The CDR3 DNA follows: TGCAGTGCCAGTAGCCGGGACTCCCTACAGGGCGGGGAGCTGTTTTTT.

This clonotype was seen many times. This chain uses TRBV4-3 with TRBJ2-2; TRBD1 agrees at 10 bases. This CDR3 is 15 amino acids long. The V gene end was trimmed by 4 bases and the J gene end by 7 bases; junction bases not matched to a gene: 6. In germline, CDR1 is LGHNA, CDR2 YSLEER. The CDR3 sequence is CASSRGQGVLGELFF. In DNA form, the CDR3 reads TGCGCCAGCAGCCGTGGACAGGGGGTTCTCGGGGAGCTGTTTTTT.

This clonotype was found many times. This chain joins TRBV6-6 and TRBJ2-1, with TRBD2 matching over 11 bases. The CDR3 sequence is 12 residues long. J lost 9 bases, V lost 11 bases, and 6 bases had no gene match. CDR1 and CDR2 (germline): MNHNY, SVGAGI (reference sequence). The CDR3 nucleotides read TGTGCCTCATCTAGCGGGAGGATTGAGCAGTTCTTC. Amino acid sequence: CASSSGRIEQFF.

Ten or more counts support this clonotype. The CDR3 loop is CASSFDREAVGYEQYF. In DNA, the CDR3 is TGTGCCAGCAGTTTTGATCGGGAGGCCGTCGGATACGAGCAGTACTTC. The chain recombines TRBV28 with TRBJ2-7; 7 bases fit TRBD2. J lost 4 bases, V lost 3 bases, and 12 bases had no gene match. CDR1 is MDHEN, CDR2 SYDVKM, per germline. CDR3 length: 16 amino acids.

This clonotype was seen only a few times. The chain combines TRBV18 with TRBJ2-7; the D is unclear. The ends were cut back, 6 bases at V and 2 bases at J, with 14 bases in the middle. This CDR3 has 14 amino acids. The V gene's germline CDR1 is KGHSH and CDR2 LQKENI. The CDR3 DNA follows: TGTGCCAGCTCTCCCCGGACGGAAGCCTACGAGCAGTACTTC. It codes for CASSPRTEAYEQYF.

This clonotype was counted ten times or more. The V gene is TRBV27, the J gene TRBJ2-7; 12 nucleotides agree with TRBD2. CDR1 is MNHEY and CDR2 is SMNVEV in the germline V gene (reference sequence). V was clipped by 4 bases and J by 3 bases; unmatched bases: 4. The length of the CDR3 is 15 residues. The CDR3 DNA sequence: TGTGCCAGCAGTTCGAGACTAGCGGGGGTCTACGAGCAGTACTTC. Translated: CASSSRLAGVYEQYF.